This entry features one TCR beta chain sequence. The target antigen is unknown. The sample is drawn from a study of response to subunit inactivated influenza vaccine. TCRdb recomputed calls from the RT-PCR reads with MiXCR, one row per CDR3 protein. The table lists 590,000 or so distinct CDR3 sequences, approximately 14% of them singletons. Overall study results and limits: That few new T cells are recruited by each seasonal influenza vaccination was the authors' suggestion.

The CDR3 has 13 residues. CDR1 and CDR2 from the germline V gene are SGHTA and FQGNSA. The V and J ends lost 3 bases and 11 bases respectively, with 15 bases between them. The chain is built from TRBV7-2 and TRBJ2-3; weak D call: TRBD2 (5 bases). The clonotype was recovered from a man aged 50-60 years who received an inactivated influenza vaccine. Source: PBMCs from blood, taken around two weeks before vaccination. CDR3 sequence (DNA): TGTGCCAGCAGCTTTGCCGACGGACTTAGGCAGTATTTT. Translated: CASSFADGLRQYF.